The 25 T cell receptor beta chains listed next were all sequenced from one sample in a study of T cells in Graves' hyperthyroidism and ophthalmopathy. Amplification yielded TCR beta CDR3 regions, with RNA transcripts as the source. HTBI primers were the set used in a first-round RT-PCR of the TCR CDR3. Each CDR3 protein is one row after TCRdb ran MiXCR on the multiplex PCR reads. Altogether around 570,000 distinct CDR3 sequences are present, just under 20% being singletons, with the ten largest covering roughly 50%. The sample consisted of blood. These receptors were taken from a man between 35 and 55 years old with Graves' ophthalmopathy.

The chain recombines TRBV11-2 with TRBJ1-3, with 7 bases lining up with TRBD1. Trimming at V came to 2 bases and at J to 7 bases, leaving 5 bases not matched to a gene. Germline V gives CDR1 SGHAT, CDR2 FQNNGV. The CDR3 totals 14 residues. The CDR3 here is CASSLQGGSNTIYF. CDR3 nucleotide sequence: TGTGCCAGCAGCTTACAGGGGGGTAGCAACACCATATATTTT.

Many counts were recorded for this clonotype. The chain carries TRBV4-1 and TRBJ2-5; 10 positions agree with TRBD1. The germline CDR1 and CDR2 sequences are MGHRA and YSYEKL. V shed 0 bases and J 5 bases; nucleotides not matched to a gene: 12. This CDR3 has 18 amino acids. The CDR3 DNA follows: TGCGCCAGCAGCCAAGACCCCCCACGACAGGGGGCGTTTGAGACCCAGTACTTC. This gives the protein CASSQDPPRQGAFETQYF.

This clonotype showed up many times. The V gene is TRBV7-3, the J gene TRBJ2-3; TRBD2 matches at 9 bases. Germline V gene data show CDR1 as SGHTA and CDR2 as FQGTGA. Trimming at V came to 5 bases and at J to 6 bases, leaving 15 bases not matched to a gene. This CDR3 region has 17 residues. CDR3 coding DNA: TGTGCCAGCAGCGCCACAGGGCGGGGGGGCCTATCGGATACGCAGTATTTT. Residues: CASSATGRGGLSDTQYF.

Many counts were recorded for this clonotype. The junction does not match germline at one end; this may be a read error. The chain combines TRBV5-1 with TRBJ2-7; 9 nucleotides match TRBD2. Looked up from germline, CDR1 is SGHRS and CDR2 is YFSETQ. The CDR3 consists of 14 residues. The CDR3 nucleotides are TGTGCCAGCAGTCTAGCGGGGAGTTCCTACGAGCAGTACTTC. Encoded protein: CASSLAGSSYEQYF. Supplemented by reference TRBV5-1 and TRBJ2-7, the full variable domain reads KAGVTQTPRYLIKTRGQQVTLSCSPISGHRSVSWYQQTPGQGLQFLFEYFSETQRNKGNFPGRFSGRQFSNSRSEMNVSTLELGDSALYLCASSLAGSSYEQYFGPGTRLTVT.

This clonotype was seen a few times. The chain joins TRBV4-2 to TRBJ2-2; TRBD1 agrees at 7 bases. The length of the CDR3 is 18 residues. V lost 1 base, J lost 2 bases, and 10 bases stayed unmatched. CDR1 is LGHNA and CDR2 is YNFKEQ in the germline V gene. CDR3 sequence: CASSQAIQTGRNTGELFF. The DNA of the CDR3 is TGTGCCAGCAGCCAAGCGATCCAGACAGGGCGTAACACCGGGGAGCTGTTTTTT.

The chain uses TRBV6-1 and TRBJ2-3; 12 nucleotides line up with TRBD2. The CDR3 runs to 16 residues. CDR1 and CDR2 (germline): MNHNS, SASEGT. J gave up 3 bases and V 5 bases, and 6 bases lay outside the gene matches. The CDR3 coding sequence is TGTGCCAGCAGTCAACTAGCGGGAGGAAAGACAGATACGCAGTATTTT. The encoded protein is CASSQLAGGKTDTQYF.

The CDR3, as DNA: TGTGCCAGCAGTTTAGGGGGACAGAACAATGAGCAGTTCTTC. Its translation is CASSLGGQNNEQFF. The V call is TRBV12-3 or TRBV12-4, the J call TRBJ2-1, with 7 bases fitting TRBD1. The junction had 2 bases not matched to a gene; V was cut back by 1 base and J by 5 bases. This CDR3 contains 14 residues.

The chain joins TRBV24-1 to TRBJ2-1; a weak D match, TRBD2 (7 bases). V gave up 4 bases and J gave up 7 bases, with 19 bases separating them. The V gene's germline CDR1 is KGHDR and CDR2 SFDVKD. CDR3 length: 16 residues. Here the CDR3 DNA reads TGTGCCACCAGTGACACACGGACTAGGGGGAGGAATGAGCAGTTCTTC. This encodes CATSDTRTRGRNEQFF.

V is TRBV20-1 and J is TRBJ1-2; possible D gene TRBD1, 5 bases. CDR3 length: 13 residues. CDR1 is DFQATT and CDR2 is SNEGSKA in the germline V gene (reference sequence). Trimming cost V 6 bases and J 8 bases, with 19 bases left between them. As DNA, the CDR3 is TGCAGTGCCAAGAGCTCCGGGACGGGGGGCTACACCTTC. It is translated as CSAKSSGTGGYTF.

This clonotype was observed at least ten times. The chain employs TRBV28 and TRBJ2-1; 8 nucleotides line up with TRBD2. The germline V gene encodes CDR1 MDHEN and CDR2 SYDVKM. The V gene end was trimmed by 3 bases and the J gene end by 4 bases; junction bases not matched to a gene: 5. The CDR3 has 15 amino acids. The CDR3 coding sequence is TGTGCCAGCAGTTTCCCGGGACTAGTATACAATGAGCAGTTCTTC. Translated, it gives CASSFPGLVYNEQFF.

This clonotype was observed many times. The V call is TRBV20-1, the J call TRBJ1-1; D not resolved. V was shortened by 0 bases and J by 1 base, with 9 bases between the two germline ends. This CDR3 comprises 14 residues. In germline, CDR1 is DFQATT, CDR2 SNEGSKA (reference sequence). The DNA of the CDR3 is TGCAGTGCTAGAGATCAGTCGGGGAACACTGAAGCTTTCTTT. Translation: CSARDQSGNTEAFF.

The genes are TRBV6-4 and TRBJ2-3, with 14 nucleotides matching TRBD2. Germline V gene data show CDR1 as MRHNA and CDR2 as SNTAGT. The V segment lost 2 bases and the J segment 8 bases; nucleotides outside the gene matches: 9. CDR3 length: 17 residues. For the CDR3, the DNA is TGTGCCAGCAGTGACCGACTAGCGGGAGGGCCGCTAGGTACGCAGTATTTT. Residues: CASSDRLAGGPLGTQYF.

In its sample, this clonotype was seen a few times. The genes are TRBV14 and TRBJ1-3; D possibly corresponds to TRBD1 (5 bases). CDR1 and CDR2 (germline): SGHDN, FVKESK. The CDR3 contains 15 residues. Trimming pared 1 base from V and 5 bases from J, leaving 12 bases between. CDR3 nucleotides: TGTGCCAGCAGCCAAGGAGGGGCGCTCCGAAACACCATATATTTT. Translating gives CASSQGGALRNTIYF.

This rearrangement joins TRBV11-2 to TRBJ1-3; tentative D call: TRBD1 (5 bases). V was clipped by 5 bases and J by 10 bases, with 18 bases between them. In germline, CDR1 is SGHAT, CDR2 FQNNGV. The CDR3 contains 14 residues. The CDR3 is CASSPRTIPGTIYF. The CDR3 bases are TGTGCCAGCAGCCCCCGGACAATCCCAGGGACCATATATTTT.

The rearrangement links TRBV12-3 or TRBV12-4 to TRBJ2-3; D unclear. Trimming pared 1 base from V and 0 bases from J, leaving 11 bases between. The CDR3 runs 16 residues. This CDR3 reads CASSLDRVASTDTQYF. The CDR3 bases are TGTGCCAGCAGTTTAGATAGGGTCGCTAGCACAGATACGCAGTATTTT.

This clonotype was detected ten times or more. The CDR3 DNA sequence: TGCAGTGCTGCCGCACTAGCGGGGCGCCAGGGTACGCAGTATTTT. Protein: CSAAALAGRQGTQYF. The rearrangement joins TRBV20-1 to TRBJ2-3; 10 bases are a match to TRBD2. The CDR3 totals 15 residues. Per the germline V gene, CDR1 is DFQATT and CDR2 is SNEGSKA (reference sequence). J gave up 8 bases and V 5 bases, and 13 bases lay outside the gene matches.

This chain links TRBV5-6 with TRBJ2-7; 10 bases match TRBD2. Germline-derived CDR1 and CDR2 are SGHDT and YYEEEE. The CDR3 is 16 residues long. The J segment lost 2 bases and the V segment lost 4 bases, leaving 9 bases of the junction unmatched. CDR3 protein: CASSPRTSGFPYEQYF. The CDR3 DNA reads TGTGCCAGCAGCCCCCGGACTAGCGGATTCCCCTACGAGCAGTACTTC. Based on the CDR3 plus reference TRBV5-6 and TRBJ2-7, the full variable domain is DAGVTQSPTHLIKTRGQQVTLRCSPKSGHDTVSWYQQALGQGPQFIFQYYEEEERQRGNFPDRFSGHQFPNYSSELNVNALLLGDSALYLCASSPRTSGFPYEQYFGPGTRLTVT.

The chain is built from TRBV12-3 or TRBV12-4 and TRBJ2-5; TRBD2 matches 9 bases. V lost 5 bases and J lost 3; bases outside the gene matches: 16. The CDR3 is 18 residues long. The CDR3 DNA follows: TGTGCCAGCAGTGGGGGGGCTAGCGGGGTACCTTACGAAGAGACCCAGTACTTC. Translated: CASSGGASGVPYEETQYF.

The V and J genes are TRBV6-1 and TRBJ1-3; TRBD1 is a possible D gene (5 bases). This CDR3 is built from 14 residues. Germline assignment: CDR1 MNHNS and CDR2 SASEGT. V lost 6 bases to trimming and J lost 0 bases, with 9 bases between them. CDR3 amino acids: CASRQGFSGNTIYF. The CDR3 nucleotides are TGTGCCAGCAGGCAGGGTTTCTCTGGAAACACCATATATTTT.

This clonotype was detected ten times or more. The chain joins TRBV28 to TRBJ1-1; TRBD1 matches 9 bases. CDR1 is MDHEN, CDR2 SYDVKM, per germline. This CDR3 spans 13 amino acids. The J segment lost 8 bases and the V segment lost 0 bases, leaving 1 base of the junction unmatched. The CDR3 sequence is CASSLWGQGEAFF. CDR3 bases: TGTGCCAGCAGTTTATGGGGACAGGGAGAAGCTTTCTTT.

This clonotype was found many times. The gene calls are TRBV11-3 and TRBJ2-1, with D unresolved. The CDR3 is 13 amino acids. V lost 1 base, J lost 7 bases, and 8 bases lay in between. Germline V lookup: CDR1 SGHNT, CDR2 YENEEA. CDR3: CASSLGLQNEQFF. For the CDR3, the DNA is TGTGCCAGCAGCTTAGGATTACAAAATGAGCAGTTCTTC.

In its sample, this clonotype was seen a few times. The chain links TRBV2 to TRBJ2-3; D possibly corresponds to TRBD1 (5 bases). CDR1 SNHLY and CDR2 FYNNEI come from the germline V gene. The length of the CDR3 is 12 residues. Deletions cut 6 bases from V and 2 bases from J, with 6 bases between. CDR3 in amino acids: CASRDNTDTQYF. The DNA of the CDR3 is TGTGCCAGCAGGGACAACACAGATACGCAGTATTTT.

V is TRBV11-3 and J is TRBJ1-2; no firm D call. Germline assignment: CDR1 SGHNT and CDR2 YENEEA. Trimming cost V 0 bases and J 4 bases, with 15 bases left between them. The CDR3 covers 16 residues. The CDR3 sequence: CASSLDSSAASYGYTF. In nucleotides, the CDR3 is TGTGCCAGCAGCTTAGATTCGTCGGCTGCGAGCTATGGCTACACCTTC.

This clonotype was detected a few times. This sequence joins TRBV7-2 and TRBJ2-1, with 14 bases lining up with TRBD2. Losses at the gene ends were 4 bases for V and 15 bases for J; bases not matched to a gene: 8. This CDR3 has 14 amino acids. In germline, CDR1 is SGHTA, CDR2 FQGNSA. CDR3: CASSSPGLAGVTFF. CDR3 sequence (DNA): TGTGCCAGCAGCTCGCCGGGACTAGCGGGAGTAACGTTCTTC.

This clonotype occurred a few times. The chain has TRBV6-1 and TRBJ2-1; D is possibly TRBD1 (5 bases). V was trimmed by 6 bases and J by 0 bases, leaving 12 bases between them. Germline-derived CDR1 and CDR2 are MNHNS and SASEGT. CDR3 length: 15 residues. The CDR3 protein is CASRSGHSSYNEQFF. The CDR3 nucleotides read TGTGCCAGCAGGTCAGGACACAGCTCCTACAATGAGCAGTTCTTC.